These T cell receptor beta chains were read from a single sample in a study of cytomegalovirus exposure and HLA in healthy donors. The protocol was immunoSEQ multiplex PCR, while the TCRdb copy is restricted to in-frame clones and leaves out a portion. The sample includes fewer than 150,000 clones, about 78% of them seen just once. The specimen was PBMCs. The receptors come from a male donor in good health and CMV-seronegative. Each CDR3 is given with its conserved first and last residue. D genes are given only for firm matches. Clone sizes are given selectively: once, few, many, or a class where the clone is expanded.

V	size	D	J	CDR3	DNA
TRBV28	few	TRBD1	TRBJ1-5	CSSRRDMTGGQPQHF	TGTTCCAGCAGGCGAGATATGACAGGGGGACAGCCCCAGCATTTT
TRBV6-1	.	TRBD1	TRBJ1-3	CASSEKGDRNSGNTIYF	TGTGCCAGCAGTGAAAAAGGGGACAGAAACTCTGGAAACACCATATATTTT
TRBV6-5	.	TRBD1	TRBJ2-3	CATYRGPDTQYF	TGTGCCACCTACAGGGGGCCAGATACGCAGTATTTT
TRBV18	.	.	TRBJ2-1	CASSPGTGKLSTSYNEQFF	TGTGCCAGCTCACCAGGCACAGGGAAGTTAAGCACCTCCTACAATGAGCAGTTCTTC
TRBV5-6	once	TRBD1	TRBJ1-6	CASSFRVTGDHSPLHF	TGTGCCAGCAGCTTTCGGGTTACAGGGGATCATTCACCCCTCCACTTT
TRBV18	.	TRBD2	TRBJ2-3	CASSPQSAGGSTQYF	TGTGCCAGCTCACCACAGTCGGCGGGAGGTAGTACGCAGTATTTT
TRBV13	.	TRBD2	TRBJ2-3	CASSLGSGLAGGHTDTQYF	TGTGCCAGCAGCTTAGGCTCGGGACTAGCGGGGGGCCACACAGATACGCAGTATTTT
TRBV5-1	.	.	TRBJ2-7	CASREGSVGAEYF	TGCGCCAGCAGGGAGGGGAGTGTCGGGGCTGAGTACTTC
TRBV7-8	.	.	TRBJ2-7	CASSLNGNEDEQYF	TGTGCCAGCAGCTTAAACGGGAACGAAGACGAGCAGTACTTC
TRBV4-2	.	.	TRBJ2-2	CASSQNSRINTGELFF	TGTGCCAGCAGCCAAAACAGCCGAATCAACACCGGGGAGCTGTTTTTT
TRBV12-5	.	TRBD1	TRBJ1-1	CASGPGQGTWPRGTEAFF	TGTGCTAGTGGACCCGGACAGGGAACCTGGCCGAGGGGCACTGAAGCTTTCTTT
TRBV7-2	.	.	TRBJ2-1	CASIRTVEQFF	TGTGCCAGCATCCGAACGGTTGAGCAGTTCTTC
TRBV5-4	few	.	TRBJ1-4	CASSLDRTWGEKLFF	TGTGCCAGCAGCTTGGACAGGACGTGGGGTGAAAAACTGTTTTTT